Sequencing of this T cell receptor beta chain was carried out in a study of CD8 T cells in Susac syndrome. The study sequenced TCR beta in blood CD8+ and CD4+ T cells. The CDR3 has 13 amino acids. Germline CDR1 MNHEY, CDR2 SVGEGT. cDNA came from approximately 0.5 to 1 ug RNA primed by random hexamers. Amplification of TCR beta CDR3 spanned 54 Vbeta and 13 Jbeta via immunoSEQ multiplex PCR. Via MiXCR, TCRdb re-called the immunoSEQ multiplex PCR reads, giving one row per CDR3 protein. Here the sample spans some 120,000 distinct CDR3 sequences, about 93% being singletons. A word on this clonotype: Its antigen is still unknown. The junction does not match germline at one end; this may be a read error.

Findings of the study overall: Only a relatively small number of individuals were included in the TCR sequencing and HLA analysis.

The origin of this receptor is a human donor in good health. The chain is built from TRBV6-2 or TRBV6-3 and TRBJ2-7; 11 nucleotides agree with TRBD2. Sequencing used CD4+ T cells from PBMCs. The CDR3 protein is CAGRTSGSYEQYF. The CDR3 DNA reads TGTGCCGGCAGGACTAGCGGGTCCTACGAGCAGTACTTC.